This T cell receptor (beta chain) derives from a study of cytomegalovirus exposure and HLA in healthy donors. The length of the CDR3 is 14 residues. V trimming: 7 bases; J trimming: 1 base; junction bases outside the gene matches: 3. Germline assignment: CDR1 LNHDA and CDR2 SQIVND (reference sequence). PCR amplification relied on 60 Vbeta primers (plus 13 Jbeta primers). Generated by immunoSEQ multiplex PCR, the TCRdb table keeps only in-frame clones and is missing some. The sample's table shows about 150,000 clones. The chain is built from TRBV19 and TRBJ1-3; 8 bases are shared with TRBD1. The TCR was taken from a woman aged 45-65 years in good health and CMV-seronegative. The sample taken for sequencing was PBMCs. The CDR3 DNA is TGTGCCAGTAACCAGGGGGCATCTGGAAACACCATATATTTT. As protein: CASNQGASGNTIYF.